Below, one T cell receptor beta chain is given with its context. The antigen remains undetermined. The sample is drawn from a study of T cells after posttransplantation cyclophosphamide. Findings and caveats of the study: Recipient CMV seropositivity and CMV reactivation strongly tracked TRB clonality. Skin or GI-infiltrating T cells shared few TRB sequences with blood.

V dropped 4 bases and J dropped 0 bases, with 13 bases sitting between them. The CDR3 has 17 amino acids. CDR1 and CDR2 from the germline V gene are SNHLY and FYNNEI. Sequenced by immunoSEQ multiplex PCR; TCRdb stores in-frame clones only, minus some. The sample has around 30,000 clones, 85% to 90% seen once; the top ten hold more than 13%. The rearrangement joins TRBV2 to TRBJ1-6; possibly TRBD1 for D (6 bases). The TCR originated in a woman aged 40 to 50 with a blood cancer, CMV-positive, and with a related stem cell donor. The source material was PBMCs. CDR3 nucleotide sequence: TGTGCCAGCAGTGGCGGACAGCGTAGCTCCTATAATTCACCCCTCCACTTT. It specifies CASSGGQRSSYNSPLHF.